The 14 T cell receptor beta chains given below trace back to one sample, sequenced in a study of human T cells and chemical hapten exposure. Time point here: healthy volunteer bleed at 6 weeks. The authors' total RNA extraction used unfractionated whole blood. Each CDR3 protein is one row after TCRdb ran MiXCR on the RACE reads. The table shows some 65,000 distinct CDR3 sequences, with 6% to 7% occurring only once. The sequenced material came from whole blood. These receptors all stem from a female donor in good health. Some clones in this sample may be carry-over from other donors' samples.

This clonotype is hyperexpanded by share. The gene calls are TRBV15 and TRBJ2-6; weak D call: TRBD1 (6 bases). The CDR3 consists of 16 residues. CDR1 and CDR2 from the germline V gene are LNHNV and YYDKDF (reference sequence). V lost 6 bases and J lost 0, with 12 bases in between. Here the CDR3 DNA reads TGTGCCACCAGTGGACAGTCAATCTCTGGGGCCAACGTCCTGACTTTC. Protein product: CATSGQSISGANVLTF.

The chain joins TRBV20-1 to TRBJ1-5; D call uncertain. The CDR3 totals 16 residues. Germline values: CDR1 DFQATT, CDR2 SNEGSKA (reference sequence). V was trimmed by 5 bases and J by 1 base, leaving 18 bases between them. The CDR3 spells CSAGPGRLRSNQPQHF. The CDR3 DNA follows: TGCAGTGCTGGCCCCGGCAGGTTACGGAGCAATCAGCCCCAGCATTTT.

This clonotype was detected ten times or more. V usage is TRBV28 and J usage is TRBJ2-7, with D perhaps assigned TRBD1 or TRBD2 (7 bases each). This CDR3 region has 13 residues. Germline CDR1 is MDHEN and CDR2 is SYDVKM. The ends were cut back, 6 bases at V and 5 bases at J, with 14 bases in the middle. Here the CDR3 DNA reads TGTGCCAGCAGCCCAGGGGGGGCCAACGAGCAGTACTTC. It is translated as CASSPGGANEQYF.

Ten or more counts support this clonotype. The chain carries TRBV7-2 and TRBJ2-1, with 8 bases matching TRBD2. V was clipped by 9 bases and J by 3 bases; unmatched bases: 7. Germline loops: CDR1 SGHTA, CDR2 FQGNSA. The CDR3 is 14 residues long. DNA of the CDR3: TGTGCCAGTCTACAGGGACTAGACTACAATGAGCAGTTCTTC. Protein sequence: CASLQGLDYNEQFF.

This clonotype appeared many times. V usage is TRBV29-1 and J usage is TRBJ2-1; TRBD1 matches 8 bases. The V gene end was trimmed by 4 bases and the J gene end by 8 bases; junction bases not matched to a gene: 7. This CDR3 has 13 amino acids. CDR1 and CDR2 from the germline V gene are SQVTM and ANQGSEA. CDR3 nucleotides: TGCAGCGTTGCAGGGCAGGGGGCCTATGAGCAGTTCTTC. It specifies CSVAGQGAYEQFF.

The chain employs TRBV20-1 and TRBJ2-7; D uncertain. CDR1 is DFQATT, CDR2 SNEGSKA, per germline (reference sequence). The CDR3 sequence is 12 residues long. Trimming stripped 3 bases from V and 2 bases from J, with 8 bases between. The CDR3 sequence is CSASSYTYEQYF. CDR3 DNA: TGCAGTGCTAGCTCATACACCTACGAGCAGTACTTC.

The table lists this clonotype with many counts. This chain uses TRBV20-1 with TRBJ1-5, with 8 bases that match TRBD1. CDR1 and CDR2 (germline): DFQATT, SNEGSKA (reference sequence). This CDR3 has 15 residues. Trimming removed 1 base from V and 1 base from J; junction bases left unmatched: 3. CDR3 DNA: TGCAGTGCTAGAGCGGACAGGGTAAGCAATCAGCCCCAGCATTTT. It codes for CSARADRVSNQPQHF.

CDR3 region: CASSESTLASGQSTDTQYF. CDR3 bases: TGCGCCAGCAGTGAGTCGACTCTGGCTAGCGGGCAAAGCACAGATACGCAGTATTTT. V usage is TRBV10-2 and J usage is TRBJ2-3, with TRBD2 identical over 8 bases. This CDR3 comprises 19 residues. Losses at the gene ends were 0 bases for V and 0 bases for J; bases not matched to a gene: 11. Germline CDR1 and CDR2: WSHSY and SAAADI.

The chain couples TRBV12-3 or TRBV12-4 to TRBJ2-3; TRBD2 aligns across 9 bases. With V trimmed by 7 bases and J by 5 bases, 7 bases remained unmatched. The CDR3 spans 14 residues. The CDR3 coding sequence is TGTGCCAGCAACAGGCGGGAGGGGTTAGATACGCAGTATTTT. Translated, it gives CASNRREGLDTQYF.

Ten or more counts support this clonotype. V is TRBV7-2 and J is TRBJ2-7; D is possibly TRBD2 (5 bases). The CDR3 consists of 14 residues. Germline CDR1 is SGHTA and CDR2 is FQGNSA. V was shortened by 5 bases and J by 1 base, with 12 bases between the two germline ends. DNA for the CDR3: TGTGCCAGCAGCACTACGCCGGGGTCCTACGAGCAGTACTTC. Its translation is CASSTTPGSYEQYF.

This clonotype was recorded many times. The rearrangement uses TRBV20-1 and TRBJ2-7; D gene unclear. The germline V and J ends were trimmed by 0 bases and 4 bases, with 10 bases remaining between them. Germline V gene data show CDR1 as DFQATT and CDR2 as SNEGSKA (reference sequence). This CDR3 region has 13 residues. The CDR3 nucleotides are TGCAGTGCTAGAGATCGGACGGAGTACGAGCAGTACTTC. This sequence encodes CSARDRTEYEQYF.

The DNA of the CDR3 is TGTGCCTGGAGTGCCGGACTAGACCTTTACAATGAGCAGTTCTTC. As protein: CAWSAGLDLYNEQFF. The chain employs TRBV30 and TRBJ2-1; 7 nucleotides align to TRBD2. Germline V gene lookup returns CDR1 GTSNPN and CDR2 SVGIG (reference sequence). The J segment lost 4 bases and the V segment lost 1 base, leaving 7 bases of the junction unmatched. The CDR3 spans 15 residues.

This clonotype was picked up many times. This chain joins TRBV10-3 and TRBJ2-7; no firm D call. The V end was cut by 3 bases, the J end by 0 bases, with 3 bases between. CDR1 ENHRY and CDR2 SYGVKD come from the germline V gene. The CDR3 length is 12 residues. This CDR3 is CAISDSSYEQYF. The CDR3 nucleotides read TGTGCCATCAGTGACAGCTCCTACGAGCAGTACTTC.

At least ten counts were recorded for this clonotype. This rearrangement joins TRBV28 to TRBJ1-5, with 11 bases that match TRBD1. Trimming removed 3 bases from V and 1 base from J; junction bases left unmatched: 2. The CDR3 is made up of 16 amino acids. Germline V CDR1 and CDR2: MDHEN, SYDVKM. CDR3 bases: TGTGCCAGCAGTTTTGGACAGGGGGCGAGCAATCAGCCCCAGCATTTT. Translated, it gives CASSFGQGASNQPQHF.